Listed below are T cell receptor beta chains from one sample, sequenced in a study of blood T cell repertoires in COVID-19. Profiling relied on immunoSEQ multiplex PCR, and the TCRdb table lists in-frame clones only, not all of them. This table has approximately 190,000 clones, about 86% appearing once. The sequenced sample was peripheral blood. These receptors were obtained from a man younger than 40 with active or convalescent COVID-19. CDR3s include the opening cysteine and the closing phenylalanine or tryptophan. D genes are given only for firm matches. Part of the rows lack a size; the others show once, few, many or a class for expanded clones.

clone_size: NA; v_call: TRBV6-4; j_call: TRBJ1-2; d_call: NA; cdr3_aa: CASSDSFGDRYGYTF
clone_size: NA; v_call: TRBV4-1; j_call: TRBJ2-1; d_call: TRBD1; cdr3_aa: CASSQVFLRQGKYNEQFF
clone_size: NA; v_call: TRBV9; j_call: TRBJ1-5; d_call: TRBD1; cdr3_aa: CASSPNGQGGQPQHF
clone_size: NA; v_call: TRBV10-1; j_call: TRBJ2-1; d_call: TRBD1; cdr3_aa: CASNSLQGGEQFF
clone_size: NA; v_call: TRBV6-5; j_call: TRBJ2-3; d_call: NA; cdr3_aa: CASSPRGGDTQYF
clone_size: once; v_call: TRBV19; j_call: TRBJ1-4; d_call: NA; cdr3_aa: CASSTRGHLEKLFF
clone_size: NA; v_call: TRBV29-1; j_call: TRBJ2-2; d_call: TRBD1; cdr3_aa: CSGTGQTGELFF
clone_size: few; v_call: TRBV4-1; j_call: TRBJ1-4; d_call: TRBD1; cdr3_aa: CASRGLQGALNEKLFF
clone_size: once; v_call: TRBV27; j_call: TRBJ1-3; d_call: NA; cdr3_aa: CASSLKGHWNSGNTIYF
clone_size: NA; v_call: TRBV12-3/TRBV12-4; j_call: TRBJ1-2; d_call: NA; cdr3_aa: CASSLDFLYGYTF
clone_size: NA; v_call: TRBV21-1; j_call: TRBJ1-4; d_call: NA; cdr3_aa: CASSKGGTGVRTNEKLFF
clone_size: few; v_call: TRBV27; j_call: TRBJ2-1; d_call: NA; cdr3_aa: CASSLSGGWHEQFF
clone_size: NA; v_call: TRBV7-8; j_call: TRBJ2-2; d_call: TRBD2; cdr3_aa: CASSQAGGQTTGELFF
clone_size: NA; v_call: TRBV2; j_call: TRBJ1-5; d_call: TRBD1; cdr3_aa: CASSIQGLSNQPQHF
clone_size: NA; v_call: TRBV20-1; j_call: TRBJ2-1; d_call: NA; cdr3_aa: CSAKRGNEQFF
clone_size: NA; v_call: TRBV4-3; j_call: TRBJ2-1; d_call: TRBD2; cdr3_aa: CASSQGTVAGLNNEQFF
clone_size: NA; v_call: TRBV11-2; j_call: TRBJ1-5; d_call: TRBD1; cdr3_aa: CASSLEGQGGQPQHF
clone_size: NA; v_call: TRBV4-1; j_call: TRBJ1-5; d_call: NA; cdr3_aa: CASSPERLSNQPQHF
clone_size: NA; v_call: TRBV19; j_call: TRBJ1-2; d_call: TRBD1; cdr3_aa: CASTTGDRADYGYTF
clone_size: NA; v_call: TRBV6-6; j_call: TRBJ1-2; d_call: NA; cdr3_aa: CASSHPGQTNYGYTF
clone_size: NA; v_call: TRBV5-4; j_call: TRBJ1-2; d_call: NA; cdr3_aa: CASSGQVTGYTF
clone_size: NA; v_call: TRBV30; j_call: TRBJ1-2; d_call: TRBD1; cdr3_aa: CAWSVFLMGGQGLHGYTF
clone_size: NA; v_call: TRBV6-1; j_call: TRBJ2-1; d_call: TRBD1; cdr3_aa: CASSEAWDSDYNEQFF
clone_size: NA; v_call: TRBV5-1; j_call: TRBJ1-1; d_call: TRBD1; cdr3_aa: CASSLAVETGGTEAFF
clone_size: NA; v_call: TRBV20-1; j_call: TRBJ1-1; d_call: TRBD1; cdr3_aa: CSASGDRGPNGARGTEAFF
clone_size: NA; v_call: TRBV12-5; j_call: TRBJ1-5; d_call: TRBD1; cdr3_aa: CASGLGPGQGPPDQPQHF
clone_size: once; v_call: TRBV6-1; j_call: TRBJ1-3; d_call: NA; cdr3_aa: CASSEDAPANTIYF
clone_size: NA; v_call: TRBV3-1/TRBV3-2; j_call: TRBJ1-5; d_call: NA; cdr3_aa: CASSPTAGWSNQPQHF
clone_size: NA; v_call: TRBV7-9; j_call: TRBJ2-1; d_call: NA; cdr3_aa: CASSQRDGRDNEQFF
clone_size: once; v_call: TRBV7-3; j_call: TRBJ1-1; d_call: NA; cdr3_aa: CASRAGVNTEAFF
clone_size: few; v_call: TRBV7-6; j_call: TRBJ1-3; d_call: NA; cdr3_aa: CASSLEVAGVSGAGNTIYF
clone_size: NA; v_call: TRBV9; j_call: TRBJ2-3; d_call: NA; cdr3_aa: CASSPRGGLNTDTQYF
clone_size: NA; v_call: TRBV5-4; j_call: TRBJ1-3; d_call: NA; cdr3_aa: CASSLGENSGNTIYF
clone_size: medium-sized; v_call: TRBV19; j_call: TRBJ1-2; d_call: TRBD1; cdr3_aa: CASSVDRGRSNGYTF
clone_size: NA; v_call: TRBV28; j_call: TRBJ1-2; d_call: NA; cdr3_aa: CASSIGPRNYGYTF
clone_size: NA; v_call: TRBV7-8; j_call: TRBJ1-1; d_call: NA; cdr3_aa: CASSPVQGFMDTEAFF
clone_size: NA; v_call: TRBV28; j_call: TRBJ1-2; d_call: NA; cdr3_aa: CASRGGRVNYGYTF
clone_size: NA; v_call: TRBV9; j_call: TRBJ2-7; d_call: TRBD1; cdr3_aa: CASSAGGTGGYEQYF
clone_size: NA; v_call: TRBV6-1; j_call: TRBJ1-1; d_call: NA; cdr3_aa: CATLLNTEAFF
clone_size: NA; v_call: TRBV5-1; j_call: TRBJ2-5; d_call: TRBD2; cdr3_aa: CASSSGGQRLAGQETQYF
clone_size: NA; v_call: TRBV7-9; j_call: TRBJ2-2; d_call: NA; cdr3_aa: CASSLNRGDATGELFF
clone_size: NA; v_call: TRBV3-1/TRBV3-2; j_call: TRBJ2-1; d_call: TRBD2; cdr3_aa: CASSQGGGRAVHEQFF
clone_size: NA; v_call: TRBV25-1; j_call: TRBJ1-2; d_call: NA; cdr3_aa: CASLGTLVPDGYTF